This T cell receptor beta chain was recovered during a study of cytomegalovirus exposure and HLA in healthy donors. The CDR3 sequence is 20 residues long. In the case of this clone: Its matching antigen is unknown.

Study-wide points: The classifier reportedly diagnosed cytomegalovirus status with high sensitivity and specificity. Later analysis suggested links between common viral pathogens and several top significant clusters.

Healthy bone marrow donors supplied every sample. These donors counted as nominally healthy when sampled, but unrecorded immune exposures were likely. Researchers ran the PCR with 60 Vbeta and 13 Jbeta primers. Some clones are missing from TCRdb's copy, which holds only in-frame ones; the method was immunoSEQ multiplex PCR. The table has about 90,000 clones, about 73% seen once. The TCR was taken from a woman between 40 and 50 years old in good health and CMV-seropositive. The chain is built from TRBV21-1 and TRBJ1-5; the DNA was not compared with TRBD1, the D call given in the table. TRBV21-1 is marked as a pseudogene. The sequencing input was PBMCs. CDR3 sequence: CASSSGTEHSLLHSNQPQHF. CDR3 coding DNA: TGTGCCAGCAGCTCAGGGACAGAGCACTCACTTTTACATAGCAATCAGCCCCAGCATTTT.